This T cell receptor (beta chain) emerged from a study of blood T cells in healthy people across ages. Of note for this clonotype: The antigen remains undetermined.

The use of a sample-barcoded 5' primer and a J-beta primer mix characterized a second PCR of about 7 to 12 cycles. Sequencing recovered at least 3 million CDR3-containing paired-end reads from each sample. A single record per CDR3 protein comes from TCRdb applying MiXCR to the 5' RACE reads. The repertoire holds more than 650,000 distinct CDR3 sequences, 20% to 30% seen once, with about 2.9% in the top ten. V was clipped by 9 bases and J by 2 bases; unmatched bases: 11. Germline assignment: CDR1 SGHTA and CDR2 FQGTGA. CDR3 length: 15 amino acids. Study findings and constraints: Donors of long life had a larger count of naive CD4+ cells and greater diversity than aged donors. Estimated diversity that came from one million T cells was considered an underestimate.

The sample was also linked to a second study, of T cells of mothers and their children. That report notes: In both related and unrelated pairs, TCR recombination output is shaped similarly by thymic selection.

This clonotype was obtained from a boy younger than 18 in good health. Sequencing input: blood. The V gene is TRBV7-3, the J gene TRBJ2-5; 8 bases agree with TRBD2. The CDR3 DNA follows: TGTGCCAGTAGCCCGCGCGGCGGGGGGCAAGAGACCCAGTACTTC. Translation: CASSPRGGGQETQYF.